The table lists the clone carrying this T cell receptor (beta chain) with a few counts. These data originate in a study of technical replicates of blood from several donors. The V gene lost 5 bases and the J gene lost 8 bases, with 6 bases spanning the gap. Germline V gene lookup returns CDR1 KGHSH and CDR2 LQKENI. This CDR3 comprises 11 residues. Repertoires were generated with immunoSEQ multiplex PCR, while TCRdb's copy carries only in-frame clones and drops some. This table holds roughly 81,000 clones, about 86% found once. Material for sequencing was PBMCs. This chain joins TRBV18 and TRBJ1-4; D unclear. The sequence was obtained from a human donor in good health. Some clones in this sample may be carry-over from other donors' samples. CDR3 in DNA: TGTGCCAGCTCAGGAGGGGAAAAACTGTTTTTT. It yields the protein CASSGGEKLFF.